These T cell receptor beta chains were read from a single sample in a study of T cells in Graves' hyperthyroidism and ophthalmopathy. TCRdb fed the multiplex PCR reads into MiXCR, producing one record per CDR3 protein. The profile shows 610,000 or so distinct CDR3 sequences, roughly 46% of them singletons. The sample taken for sequencing was peripheral blood or thyroid tissue (not recorded which). These receptors were taken from a woman aged 18-35 years with Graves' hyperthyroidism. The CDR3 runs from the conserved cysteine through the conserved F or W. The D gene is left open where the match is weak. Size tells how often a clone was seen (once, few, many) or the class of an expanded clone, and some rows leave it out.

v_call: TRBV3-1
clone_size: few
cdr3_length: 10
j_call: TRBJ1-2
d_call: NA
cdr3_nt: TGTGCCAGCAGCCAAGTGGGCTACACCTTC
cdr3_aa: CASSQVGYTF

v_call: TRBV6-2/TRBV6-3
clone_size: many
cdr3_length: 14
j_call: TRBJ1-2
d_call: TRBD1
cdr3_nt: TGTGCCAGCAGTTACGGAGGGACAGGTGGTGGCTACACCTTC
cdr3_aa: CASSYGGTGGGYTF

v_call: TRBV7-3
clone_size: NA
cdr3_length: 16
j_call: TRBJ2-7
d_call: TRBD1
cdr3_nt: TGTGCCAGCAGCTTACGAGGGGGCGACTATGGCTACGAGCAGTACTTC
cdr3_aa: CASSLRGGDYGYEQYF

v_call: TRBV7-2
clone_size: many
cdr3_length: 16
j_call: TRBJ2-7
d_call: TRBD2
cdr3_nt: TGTGCCAGCAGCTTACGCCTAGCGGGAGGGTCCTACGAGCAGTACTTC
cdr3_aa: CASSLRLAGGSYEQYF

v_call: TRBV12-3/TRBV12-4
clone_size: many
cdr3_length: 13
j_call: TRBJ1-2
d_call: NA
cdr3_nt: TGTGCCAGCAGTTTAGACGGAACAAGGGGCTACACCTTC
cdr3_aa: CASSLDGTRGYTF

v_call: TRBV9
clone_size: NA
cdr3_length: 17
j_call: TRBJ1-1
d_call: NA
cdr3_nt: TGTGCCAGCAGCGTCCAAGGGGGTTGGGTGGGAAACACTGAAGCTTTCTTT
cdr3_aa: CASSVQGGWVGNTEAFF

v_call: TRBV5-1
clone_size: NA
cdr3_length: 16
j_call: TRBJ2-7
d_call: NA
cdr3_nt: TGCGCCAGCAGCTTGGCCGGCCGTAGGGGTCTCTCCGAGCAGTACTTC
cdr3_aa: CASSLAGRRGLSEQYF

v_call: TRBV5-6
clone_size: NA
cdr3_length: 17
j_call: TRBJ2-1
d_call: TRBD2
cdr3_nt: TGTGCCAGCAGCTCCCCCTTACTAGCGGGGGACTACAATGAGCAGTTCTTC
cdr3_aa: CASSSPLLAGDYNEQFF

v_call: TRBV20-1
clone_size: NA
cdr3_length: 14
j_call: TRBJ2-3
d_call: TRBD2
cdr3_nt: TGCAGTGCTAGGGTGACTAGCCACACAGATACGCAGTATTTT
cdr3_aa: CSARVTSHTDTQYF

v_call: TRBV2
clone_size: NA
cdr3_length: 14
j_call: TRBJ1-6
d_call: TRBD1
cdr3_nt: TGTGCCAGCAGTAGGGACAGGCGGGATTCACCCCTCCACTTT
cdr3_aa: CASSRDRRDSPLHF

v_call: TRBV7-9
clone_size: NA
cdr3_length: 14
j_call: TRBJ2-2
d_call: NA
cdr3_nt: TGTGCCAGCAGCTTTAAGACCGGGACAGGGGAGCTGTTTTTT
cdr3_aa: CASSFKTGTGELFF

v_call: TRBV7-2
clone_size: NA
cdr3_length: 15
j_call: TRBJ2-7
d_call: NA
cdr3_nt: TGTGCCAGCAGAGGGTTCCGGGACGGCTCCTACGAGCAGTACTTC
cdr3_aa: CASRGFRDGSYEQYF

v_call: TRBV12-3/TRBV12-4
clone_size: many
cdr3_length: 14
j_call: TRBJ1-4
d_call: NA
cdr3_nt: TGTGCCAGCAGTGCACAGGGAGGTAATGAAAAACTGTTTTTT
cdr3_aa: CASSAQGGNEKLFF